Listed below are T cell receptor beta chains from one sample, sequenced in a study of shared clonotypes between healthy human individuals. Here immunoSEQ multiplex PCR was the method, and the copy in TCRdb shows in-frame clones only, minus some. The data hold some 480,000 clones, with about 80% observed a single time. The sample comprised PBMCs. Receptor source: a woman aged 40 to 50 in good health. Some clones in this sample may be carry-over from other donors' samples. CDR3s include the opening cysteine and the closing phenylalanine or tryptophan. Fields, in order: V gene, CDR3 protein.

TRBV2,CASSAQPSQETQYF
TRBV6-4,CASSPQASGLGEQFF
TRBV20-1,CSARYYEQYF
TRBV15,CATSTLGGSYEQYF
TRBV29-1,CSVEEGAGEQYF
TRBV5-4,CASSPTRTGHEQYF
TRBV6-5,CASNEGRDYGYTF
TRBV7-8,CASTQEGGGKLFF
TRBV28,CASKGSTGAGNTIYF
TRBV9,CASSVQGRVGTEAFF
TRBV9,CASSVEGATEQYF
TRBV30,CAWSKGGYEQYF
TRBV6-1,CASPRPLNTEAFF
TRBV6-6,CASSYEGKTQYF
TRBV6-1,CASSSGRTSYGYTF
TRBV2,CASSQGLATDTQYF
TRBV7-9,CASSPGTLWNQPQHF
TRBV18,CASSPRRDSGNTIYF
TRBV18,CASSPRQASYNEQFF
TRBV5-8,CASSLAVTSGSWGTETQYF
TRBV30,CAWSRAAEKLFF
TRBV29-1,CSAGGQGEDTQYF
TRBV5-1,CASSLEDSHTDTQYF
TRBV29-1,CSVETSSGTQYF
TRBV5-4,CASSRVAGGFSYEQYF
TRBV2,CASRKGQVLSYEQYF
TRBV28,CASSRTSGRRNEQFF
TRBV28,CASSSRTSGSRYEQYF
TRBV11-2,CASSLGHVGVQPQHF
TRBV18,CASSPRQGYEAFF
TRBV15,CATSRDPGYEQYF
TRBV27,CASSSRGGRTGELFF
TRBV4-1,CASSQDPLNLGYTF
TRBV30,CAWSVIQGRDRSLNNYGYTF
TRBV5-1,CASSYGTSVFTNEQFF
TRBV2,CASSETGGVGNTIYF
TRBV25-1,CASSEFSGQATQYF
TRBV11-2,CASSRDLNTEAFF
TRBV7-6,CASSSVPGQDSGANVLTF
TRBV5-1,CASGTGSTDTQYF
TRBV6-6,CASSFLENTQYF
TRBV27,CASSRDGSTGELFF
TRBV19,CASREGQNNEQFF
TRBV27,CASSFSGSGYNEQFF
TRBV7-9,CASSPRNSSYNEQFF
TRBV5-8,CASSLQSSYEQYF
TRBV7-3,CASSPLSDPRGTGELFF
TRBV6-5,CASSRSGSAFF
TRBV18,CASSPENREGETQYF
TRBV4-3,CASSQERGGYEQYF
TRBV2,CASLGYNEQFF
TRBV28,CASKGLRDISNQPQHF
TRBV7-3,CASSSYRGTSSPGELFF